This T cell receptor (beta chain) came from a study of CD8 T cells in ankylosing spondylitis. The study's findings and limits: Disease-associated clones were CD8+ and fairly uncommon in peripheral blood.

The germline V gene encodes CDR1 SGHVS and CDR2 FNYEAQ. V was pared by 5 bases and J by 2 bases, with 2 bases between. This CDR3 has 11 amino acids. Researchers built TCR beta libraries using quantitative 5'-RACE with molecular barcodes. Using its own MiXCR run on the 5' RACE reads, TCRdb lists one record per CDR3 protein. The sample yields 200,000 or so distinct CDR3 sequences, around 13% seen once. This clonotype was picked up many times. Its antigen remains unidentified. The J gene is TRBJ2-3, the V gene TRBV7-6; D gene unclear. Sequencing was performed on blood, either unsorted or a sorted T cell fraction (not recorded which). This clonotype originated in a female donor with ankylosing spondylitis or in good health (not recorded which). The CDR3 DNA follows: TGTGCCAGCAGCATCACAGATACGCAGTATTTT. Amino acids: CASSITDTQYF.